Listed here is a single T cell receptor (beta chain). Given a much more abundant clone one base away, this may be a read error. TCRdb called the RT-PCR reads again in MiXCR, with one record for every CDR3 protein. The sample has 410,000 or so distinct CDR3 sequences, about a sixth seen once. This record comes from a study of patients and donors after allogeneic stem cell transplantation. Germline CDR1 and CDR2: MGHDK and SYGVNS. The CDR3 has 12 residues. The V end lost 1 base, the J end lost 1 base, and 1 base lay between the germline ends. Sequencing used blood, either unsorted or a sorted T cell fraction (not recorded which). The sequence was collected from a human donor who was either an allogeneic HSCT recipient or a stem cell or donor lymphocyte infusion donor (not recorded which). It is not recorded whose cells these are; they may come from a transplant donor. The chain employs TRBV25-1 and TRBJ1-1; no definite D call. CDR3 in DNA: TGTGCCAGCAGTGAATGGAACACTGAAGCTTTCTTT. Translating it yields CASSEWNTEAFF.